This TCR beta chain was identified in a study of T cell repertoires in cytomegalovirus infection. Regarding this clonotype: The antigen remains undetermined.

MiXCR, run by TCRdb on the reads, gives a single entry per CDR3 protein. In the table there are about 310,000 distinct CDR3 sequences, 20% to 25% of which are singletons. Per germline, CDR1 LNHDA and CDR2 SQIVND (reference sequence). The CDR3 is 16 residues long. Trimming removed 2 bases from V and 3 bases from J, with 16 bases in between. The chain links TRBV19 to TRBJ2-5; a possible D gene is TRBD2 (7 bases). The sample consisted of cultured PBMCs, taken from culture after CMV antigen stimulation. The receptor comes from a human donor in good health (CMV status not recorded). Some clones in this sample may be carry-over from other donors' samples. This CDR3 reads CASSISSGAGEETQYF. The DNA for the CDR3 is TGTGCCAGTAGTATATCTTCGGGGGCGGGGGAAGAGACCCAGTACTTC.